This is a list of T cell receptor beta chains from one sample in a study of cytomegalovirus exposure and HLA in healthy donors. Using immunoSEQ multiplex PCR, the repertoire was profiled, and TCRdb retains in-frame clones only, with some absent. Of 150,000 to 200,000 clones in the sample, about 85% were seen once. The sample consisted of PBMCs. These receptor sequences come from a male donor in good health and CMV-seropositive. The CDR3 runs from the conserved cysteine through the conserved F or W. Fields, in order: CDR3 protein, CDR3 DNA, D gene, clone size, J gene, V gene. D genes are given only for firm matches. The size of a clone is reported for some rows only, either as once, few or many, or as a class for expanded clones.

CASSQGTSGSSDTQYF	TGCGCCAGCAGCCAGGGGACTAGCGGGAGTTCAGATACGCAGTATTTT	TRBD2	NA	TRBJ2-3	TRBV5-1
CASKVGGAYNEQFF	TGTGCCAGCAAGGTGGGAGGAGCCTACAATGAGCAGTTCTTC	NA	NA	TRBJ2-1	TRBV28
CASSQVRPRQYNEQFF	TGTGCCAGCAGCCAAGTAAGGCCGAGACAGTACAATGAGCAGTTCTTC	NA	NA	TRBJ2-1	TRBV14
CASTGFQETQYF	TGTGCCAGCACGGGGTTCCAAGAGACCCAGTACTTC	NA	NA	TRBJ2-5	TRBV2
CASSPVAPSVTVWGLFF	TGCGCCAGCAGCCCTGTAGCGCCTAGCGTTACTGTCTGGGGTCTGTTCTTC	NA	NA	TRBJ2-1	TRBV5-1
CATATSGSNNEQFF	TGTGCCACTGCGACTAGCGGGAGCAACAATGAGCAGTTCTTC	TRBD2	NA	TRBJ2-1	TRBV6-4
CASSQNSPVEQYF	TGCGCCAGCAGCCAAAATAGCCCTGTCGAGCAGTACTTC	NA	NA	TRBJ2-7	TRBV4-1
CASSPRQDRVEQYF	TGTGCCAGCAGCCCCAGACAGGATCGGGTCGAGCAGTACTTC	NA	NA	TRBJ2-7	TRBV7-6
CASSYKGQRNYGYTF	TGTGCCAGCAGTTACAAGGGACAGCGCAACTATGGCTACACCTTC	TRBD1	NA	TRBJ1-2	TRBV6-5
CASSSPRLAGRNEQFF	TGTGCCAGCAGCTCCCCCCGGCTAGCGGGACGTAATGAGCAGTTCTTC	TRBD2	NA	TRBJ2-1	TRBV7-2
CASTKGLAGVSEQFF	TGTGCCAGCACCAAAGGACTAGCGGGAGTGAGTGAGCAGTTCTTC	TRBD2	NA	TRBJ2-1	TRBV27
CSAQGQGLGGTQYF	TGCAGCGCCCAGGGACAGGGTTTGGGAGGTACGCAGTATTTT	TRBD1	NA	TRBJ2-3	TRBV29-1
CSGRTGPYEQYF	TGCAGCGGGCGCACAGGTCCCTACGAGCAGTACTTC	NA	NA	TRBJ2-7	TRBV29-1
CASSQDRTSGSIEQFF	TGCGCCAGCAGCCAAGATCGGACTAGCGGGAGCATTGAGCAGTTCTTC	TRBD2	once	TRBJ2-1	TRBV4-3
CASSTTRLISDTQYF	TGTGCCAGCAGTACGACTAGATTGATCTCAGATACGCAGTATTTT	NA	NA	TRBJ2-3	TRBV6-6
CAISAGENNQPQHF	TGTGCCATCAGTGCTGGGGAGAACAATCAGCCCCAGCATTTT	NA	NA	TRBJ1-5	TRBV10-3
CAISEPGQGYGYTF	TGTGCCATCAGTGAGCCGGGACAGGGCTATGGCTACACCTTC	TRBD1	NA	TRBJ1-2	TRBV6-5
CASRSGGTQSYNEQFF	TGCGCCAGCAGGTCGGGCGGGACCCAATCCTACAATGAGCAGTTCTTC	NA	NA	TRBJ2-1	TRBV5-1
CASSQQVGEQYF	TGTGCCAGCTCACAACAAGTCGGGGAGCAGTACTTC	NA	NA	TRBJ2-7	TRBV18
CASSPRFFYEQYF	TGTGCCAGCAGCCCTAGATTTTTCTACGAGCAGTACTTC	NA	few	TRBJ2-7	TRBV11-3
CASSLGGTYNEQFF	TGTGCCAGCAGTTTGGGCGGGACCTACAATGAGCAGTTCTTC	NA	NA	TRBJ2-1	TRBV28
CASSVARGLPSSYNEQFF	TGTGCCAGCAGCGTAGCTCGAGGCCTGCCGAGCTCCTACAATGAGCAGTTCTTC	NA	few	TRBJ2-1	TRBV9
CASEQGQAFF	TGTGCCTCCGAGCAGGGCCAAGCTTTCTTT	NA	once	TRBJ1-1	TRBV19
CASSAAQRIWNTEAFF	TGTGCCAGCAGCGCTGCCCAGAGGATCTGGAACACTGAAGCTTTCTTT	NA	NA	TRBJ1-1	TRBV7-2
CASSLGEGPYNEQFF	TGCGCCAGCAGCTTAGGCGAGGGCCCCTACAATGAGCAGTTCTTC	NA	NA	TRBJ2-1	TRBV5-1
CASSSASGLSGANVLTF	TGTGCCAGTAGTTCGGCTAGCGGGCTTTCCGGGGCCAACGTCCTGACTTTC	TRBD2	NA	TRBJ2-6	TRBV19
CASSSGVGTSGDEQYF	TGTGCCAGCAGCTCTGGGGTTGGGACTAGCGGGGACGAGCAGTACTTC	TRBD2	once	TRBJ2-7	TRBV28
CASIRTSGLDNEQFF	TGTGCCAGCATTAGGACTAGCGGGTTGGACAATGAGCAGTTCTTC	TRBD2	few	TRBJ2-1	TRBV7-9
CSVDNGQDLFGGYTF	TGCAGCGTTGATAACGGACAGGACCTATTCGGGGGCTACACCTTC	TRBD1	few	TRBJ1-2	TRBV29-1
CASSLGDSNNEQFF	TGTGCCAGCAGCTTAGGGGACAGTAACAATGAGCAGTTCTTC	TRBD1	NA	TRBJ2-1	TRBV11-3
CASSLSGTPYEQYF	TGTGCCAGCAGCCTCTCGGGTACCCCCTACGAGCAGTACTTC	NA	NA	TRBJ2-7	TRBV7-2
CASGRGRAGLLGETQYF	TGTGCCAGCGGCCGAGGAAGAGCGGGACTCCTGGGAGAGACCCAGTACTTC	TRBD2	NA	TRBJ2-5	TRBV27
CASSFMGQNQPQHF	TGTGCCAGCAGCTTCATGGGGCAGAATCAGCCCCAGCATTTT	NA	NA	TRBJ1-5	TRBV7-2
CASSDLGASEAFF	TGTGCCAGCAGTGATTTGGGGGCTAGTGAAGCTTTCTTT	NA	NA	TRBJ1-1	TRBV28